The next 7 T cell receptor beta chains were all read from a single sample in a study. TCRdb fed the 5' RACE reads into MiXCR, producing one record per CDR3 protein. This table has around 55,000 distinct CDR3 sequences, less than 25% appearing once. Tregs were sorted as CD4+CD25+CD127-/low cells. What was sequenced was tumor-infiltrating Tregs sorted from the breast tumor. These receptors were obtained from a female donor with breast cancer.

CDR3: CASSSSPGGVADTQYF. DNA for the CDR3: TGCGCCAGCAGCTCATCCCCGGGAGGGGTGGCAGATACGCAGTATTTT. V gene TRBV5-1 combines with J gene TRBJ2-3; 8 bases are shared with TRBD2. V trimming: 3 bases; J trimming: 4 bases; junction bases outside the gene matches: 10. Germline V gives CDR1 SGHRS, CDR2 YFSETQ. This CDR3 has 16 residues.

Worth noting for this clonotype: Sequence at one end of the junction differs from germline and may be a read error. The V gene is TRBV6-5, the J gene TRBJ1-4; D gene ambiguous. The CDR3 sequence is 13 residues long. Germline assignment: CDR1 MNHEY and CDR2 SVGAGI. This CDR3 is CASMDWANEILFF. CDR3 in DNA: TGTGCCAGCATGGATTGGGCTAATGAAATACTGTTTTTT.

This clonotype appeared many times. CDR3 residues: CASSSGTERFF. The CDR3 region has the DNA TGTGCCAGCAGTTCCGGGACAGAGAGGTTCTTC. The chain uses TRBV12-3 or TRBV12-4 and TRBJ2-1; 7 bases are shared with TRBD1. This CDR3 is 11 amino acids long. V trimming: 4 bases; J trimming: 15 bases; junction bases outside the gene matches: 6.

The rearrangement joins TRBV7-9 to TRBJ2-7, with D uncertain. The CDR3 spans 13 residues. V was pared by 4 bases and J by 2 bases, with 9 bases between. Germline CDR1 reads SEHNR; CDR2 reads FQNEAQ (reference sequence). In DNA form, the CDR3 reads TGTGCCAGCAGCTGGGCCGGCCCCTACGAGCAGTACTTC. Residues: CASSWAGPYEQYF.

Here the CDR3 reads CSVDRTGNHEQFF. Here the CDR3 DNA reads TGCAGCGTTGATCGGACAGGGAACCATGAGCAGTTCTTC. This sequence joins TRBV29-1 and TRBJ2-1; 8 positions match TRBD1. CDR3 length: 13 residues. The germline CDR1 and CDR2 sequences are SQVTM and ANQGSEA. Trimming took 3 bases from V and 8 from J; bases not matched to a gene: 6.

This chain joins TRBV5-1 and TRBJ2-7; D is ambiguous. This CDR3 contains 12 residues. Germline loops: CDR1 SGHRS, CDR2 YFSETQ. The germline V and J ends were trimmed by 1 base and 2 bases, with 4 bases remaining between them. The CDR3 loop is CASSLTAYEQYF. The CDR3 DNA follows: TGCGCCAGCAGCTTGACGGCCTACGAGCAGTACTTC.

As for this clonotype: As the CDR3 is not closed by the conserved phenylalanine or tryptophan, this likely results from a read error. The V and J genes are TRBV2 and TRBJ1-1; possibly TRBD1 for D (6 bases). This CDR3 region has 13 residues. Per the germline V gene, CDR1 is SNHLY and CDR2 is FYNNEI. Trimming cost V 4 bases and J 7 bases, with 13 bases left between them. CDR3 nucleotide sequence: TGTGCCAGCAGTGGGGGGGCGCGAGTTGAAGCTTTCTCT. Amino acid sequence: CASSGGARVEAFS.